One sample yielded the 9 T cell receptor beta chains listed below, sequenced in a study of blood T cell repertoires in COVID-19 (dated by TCRdb to about 2020). The protocol used for the library was the immunoSEQ multiplex PCR assay. Not all clones reach the TCRdb copy of this immuneACCESS table, which keeps in-frame sequences only. Checked studies attribute under half of the gap to unresolved V genes and leave the rest unexplained. Counted in this sample were some 670,000 clones; approximately 90% of them appeared once. About 0.26% of the sample is in the top ten clones. Source material: peripheral blood. These receptors came from a woman under 30 with acute or convalescent COVID-19.

The chain uses TRBV5-6 and TRBJ1-5, with D possibly being TRBD1 (5 bases). The CDR3 is 15 amino acids. From germline, CDR1 is SGHDT and CDR2 YYEEEE. V dropped 2 bases and J dropped 7 bases, with 16 bases sitting between them. The CDR3 DNA is TGTGCCAGCAGCTTCAGTAGGAAACCAGGGCAGCCCCAGCATTTT. Its protein is CASSFSRKPGQPQHF.

The J gene is TRBJ2-5, the V gene TRBV7-7, with D possibly being TRBD1 (6 bases). The germline V gene has CDR1 SSHAT and CDR2 FNYEAQ (reference sequence). V gave up 0 bases and J gave up 4 bases, with 18 bases separating them. This CDR3 spans 17 amino acids. CDR3 residues: CASSLAPSQGPPETQYF. The CDR3 DNA is TGTGCCAGCAGCTTAGCACCCTCCCAGGGGCCCCCAGAGACCCAGTACTTC.

This chain connects TRBV13 to TRBJ2-6, with D unclear. V was shortened by 6 bases and J by 0 bases, with 18 bases between the two germline ends. Germline V CDR1 and CDR2: PRHDT, FYEKMQ (reference sequence). The CDR3 has 18 amino acids. The CDR3: CASSLSLLDDSGANVLTF. Written as DNA, the CDR3 is TGTGCCAGCAGTCTCTCCCTTTTAGATGACTCTGGGGCCAACGTCCTGACTTTC.

A word on this clone: The same CDR3 also results from other DNA sequences found in this sample. The chain couples TRBV2 to TRBJ1-5; D is undetermined. Trimming removed 3 bases from V and 6 bases from J, with 3 bases in between. Germline loops: CDR1 SNHLY, CDR2 FYNNEI. The CDR3 spans 11 residues. The DNA for the CDR3 is TGTGCCAGCAGTGACGGTCAGCCCCAGCATTTT. It encodes CASSDGQPQHF. Full variable domain (outside the CDR3, taken from reference TRBV2 and TRBJ1-5): EPEVTQTPSHQVTQMGQEVILRCVPISNHLYFYWYRQILGQKVEFLVSFYNNEISEKSEIFDDQFSVERPDGSNFTLKIRSTKLEDSAMYFCASSDGQPQHFGDGTRLSIL.

This clone has just a few counts. The chain carries TRBV5-4 and TRBJ1-2; maybe TRBD1 (5 bases). V was trimmed by 3 bases and J by 8 bases, leaving 14 bases between them. CDR3 size: 13 residues. CDR1 is SGHNT, CDR2 YYREEE, per germline (reference sequence). CDR3 in amino acids: CASSSLSREGYTF. The DNA for the CDR3 is TGTGCCAGCAGCTCATTATCCAGGGAAGGCTACACCTTC.

This chain uses TRBV4-3 with TRBJ2-7; TRBD1 matches at 7 bases. Germline assignment: CDR1 LGHNA and CDR2 YSLEER. This CDR3 is built from 18 residues. V lost 0 bases to trimming and J lost 0 bases; unmatched junction nucleotides: 11. CDR3 sequence: CASSQEGPRQGYSYEQYF. CDR3 DNA sequence: TGCGCCAGCAGCCAAGAGGGCCCTCGACAGGGTTACTCCTACGAGCAGTACTTC.

V and J are TRBV30 and TRBJ1-3; D gene unclear. Germline CDR1 is GTSNPN and CDR2 is SVGIG (reference sequence). Trimming shortened V by 0 bases and J by 0 bases, and 9 bases separated the two germline ends. The CDR3 spans 15 residues. DNA of the CDR3: TGTGCCTGGAGTGTTAGGACTTACTCTGGAAACACCATATATTTT. Protein: CAWSVRTYSGNTIYF.

This chain joins TRBV5-1 and TRBJ1-1, with 7 bases identical to TRBD1. The CDR3 is 17 amino acids. Germline trimming cut 4 bases from V and 0 bases from J; bases unmatched to any gene: 12. Germline V gene sequence: CDR1 SGHRS, CDR2 YFSETQ. This chain's CDR3 is CASSPVTRGPMNTEAFF. The CDR3 DNA reads TGCGCCAGCAGCCCCGTAACGAGGGGGCCAATGAACACTGAAGCTTTCTTT. Full variable domain (missing parts from reference TRBV5-1 and TRBJ1-1): KAGVTQTPRYLIKTRGQQVTLSCSPISGHRSVSWYQQTPGQGLQFLFEYFSETQRNKGNFPGRFSGRQFSNSRSEMNVSTLELGDSALYLCASSPVTRGPMNTEAFFGQGTRLTVV.

The chain has TRBV12-3 or TRBV12-4 and TRBJ1-5; D not certain. V was shortened by 4 bases and J by 8 bases, with 9 bases between the two germline ends. CDR3 length: 12 amino acids. The CDR3 is CASSSGLEPQHF. The CDR3 DNA reads TGTGCCAGCAGTTCGGGTCTGGAGCCCCAGCATTTT.